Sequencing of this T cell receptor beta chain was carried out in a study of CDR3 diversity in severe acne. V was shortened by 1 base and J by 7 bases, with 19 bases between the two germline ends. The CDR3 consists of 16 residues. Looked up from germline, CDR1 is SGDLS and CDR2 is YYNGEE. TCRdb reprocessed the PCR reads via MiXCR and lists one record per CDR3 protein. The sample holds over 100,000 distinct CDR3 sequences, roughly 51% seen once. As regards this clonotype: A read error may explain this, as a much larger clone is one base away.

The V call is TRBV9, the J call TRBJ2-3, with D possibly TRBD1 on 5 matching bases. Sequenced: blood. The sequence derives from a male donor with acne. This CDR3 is CASSVSSQGSGNTQYF. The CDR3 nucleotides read TGTGCCAGCAGCGTATCTTCTCAGGGTAGTGGAAATACGCAGTATTTT.